Each of the 5 T cell receptor beta chains below was sequenced from the same sample in a study of T-cell reconstitution after alpha-beta-depleted transplantation in children. Unique molecular identifiers tagged the TCRbeta library. TCRdb re-derived calls from the PCR reads in MiXCR, one entry per CDR3 protein. The sample carries fewer than 550,000 distinct CDR3 sequences, roughly a tenth recorded once. The sample was PBMCs from the stem cell graft donor, taken from the stem cell graft. Source of these receptors: a human donor who donated a stem cell graft to a child with acute myeloid leukemia.

This chain uses TRBV4-1 with TRBJ1-5; 9 nucleotides align to TRBD1. The CDR3 length is 19 residues. The V gene end was trimmed by 3 bases and the J gene end by 0 bases; junction bases not matched to a gene: 12. CDR1 MGHRA and CDR2 YSYEKL come from the germline V gene. CDR3 in amino acids: CASSHIPGTGRYSNQPQHF. In DNA form, the CDR3 reads TGCGCCAGCAGCCATATACCCGGGACAGGGAGATATAGCAATCAGCCCCAGCATTTT.

This clonotype was detected a few times. This rearrangement joins TRBV20-1 to TRBJ2-1; maybe TRBD2 (5 bases). The CDR3 is 16 amino acids. V lost 0 bases to trimming and J lost 0 bases, with 12 bases between them. Per germline, CDR1 DFQATT and CDR2 SNEGSKA (reference sequence). The CDR3 spells CSARDRRTSSYNEQFF. The CDR3 DNA is TGCAGTGCTAGAGATAGAAGGACTTCCTCCTACAATGAGCAGTTCTTC.

The sample holds a few counts of this clonotype. The gene calls are TRBV19 and TRBJ2-5; perhaps TRBD2 as D (6 bases). Germline V gives CDR1 LNHDA, CDR2 SQIVND (reference sequence). The V end lost 10 bases, the J end lost 2 bases, and 14 bases lay between the germline ends. The CDR3 contains 13 residues. CDR3 DNA sequence: TGTGCCACCGGACGGGGGAAACAAGAGACCCAGTACTTC. It is translated as CATGRGKQETQYF.

There are a few counts of this clonotype. The CDR3 spells CASSPENTIYF. The DNA for the CDR3 is TGTGCCAGCTCACCGGAAAACACCATATATTTT. V usage is TRBV18 and J usage is TRBJ1-3; D gene uncertain. The CDR3 loop spans 11 amino acids. V lost 3 bases, J lost 6 bases, and 3 bases lay in between. Germline lookup yields CDR1 KGHSH and CDR2 LQKENI.

This clonotype has a handful of counts. The chain recombines TRBV5-1 with TRBJ2-7; the D gene is possibly TRBD2 (6 bases). Trimming cost V 2 bases and J 2 bases, with 11 bases left between them. Germline V gene sequence: CDR1 SGHRS, CDR2 YFSETQ. The CDR3 extends over 14 amino acids. The CDR3 nucleotides are TGCGCCAGCAGCTTTTGGACGGGAGCCTACGAGCAGTACTTC. It encodes CASSFWTGAYEQYF. Based on the CDR3 plus reference TRBV5-1 and TRBJ2-7, the full variable domain is KAGVTQTPRYLIKTRGQQVTLSCSPISGHRSVSWYQQTPGQGLQFLFEYFSETQRNKGNFPGRFSGRQFSNSRSEMNVSTLELGDSALYLCASSFWTGAYEQYFGPGTRLTVT.